The T cell receptor (delta chain) under discussion was sequenced for a study of γδ T cells in repeated Plasmodium falciparum infection (dated by TCRdb to 2020 to 2023). Concerning the study at large: In the natural-infection arm, Malian children exposed to intense seasonal malaria transmission were enrolled and compared against age and gender matched Australian children. About five malaria-naive U.S. adults underwent four controlled human malaria infections by bites from P. falciparum NF54-infected Anopheles stephensi mosquitoes over approximately 640 days. Samples from controlled-infection subjects were taken at baseline, right before selected infections, and 21 days after each infection. The gammadelta TCR repertoires from Mali were analysed in two ways: cross-sectionally during periods with no transmission, and longitudinally across episodes of acute febrile malaria. The study examined how repeated Plasmodium falciparum infection shapes the human gammadelta T cell repertoire, using natural infection in Mali and controlled human malaria infection. Study-wide findings and limitations: Analysis of inter-individual variability in gammadelta T cell responses was limited by the small size of the controlled-infection cohort. The Malian cohort came from a small rural village of predominantly one ethnic group, limiting generalizability. Compared with the repertoires of Australian children, the Vdelta2-negative gammadelta TCR repertoires of Malian children appeared more clonally expanded, less diverse and less shared. A highly stable polyclonal repertoire over time and infection, with many inter-individual overlapping TCRgamma sequences, was shown by Vgamma9/Vdelta2+ TCR repertoires. Repeated controlled infections appeared to drive waves of new clonotype selection in Vdelta2-negative, largely Vdelta1+, gammadelta TCR repertoires.

For bulk TCR repertoire analysis, Vgamma9/Vdelta2+ and Vdelta2-negative gammadelta T cell populations were isolated by flow sorting from peripheral blood mononuclear cells. In its sample, this clone was seen a few times. Its cognate antigen has yet to be identified. Only one base separates this from a far larger clonotype, so it likely reflects a read error. Other nucleotide sequences in the sample specify the same CDR3. The receptor library was made with multiplex PCR. TCRdb records Illumina MiSeq as the sequencer. From each sorted gammadelta T cell sample, both TCR gamma (TRG) and TCR delta (TRD) chains were sequenced. On the authors' methods: The repertoire analyses drew on clonotype tree plots, the accumulated frequency of the top 20 clonotypes, and diversity index (DI) and D75 metrics. Public reads were reanalyzed in TCRdb with CATT, and rows carrying the same DNA were merged afterwards. TCRdb assigned the V and J calls; the authors' analysis was not used. The sample table shows roughly 93,000 delta-chain clones, and more than 1.4% are seen once. The ten largest clones capture more than 7% of the sample.

The CDR3 has 19 amino acids, counting the end cysteine and phenylalanine. This entry keeps only the CDR3 DNA: 57 bases, framed from base 1. From the germline V gene, CDR1 is TSESDYY and CDR2 is QEAYKQQN. The sequenced material came from gamma-delta T cells from blood. The V gene is given as TRAV38-2/DV8, and no J gene call is available; TRDD3 is the table's D call and was not checked against the DNA. The receptor was isolated from a pool of human donors (malaria-infected and uninfected, not separated). The DNA sequence reads TGTGCTTACAGGAGTGGCGATGAAACGGGTTCCTACGTGGGAAAGGGGCTCATCTTT. Its protein reads: CAYRSGDETGSYVGKGLIF.